These 11 T cell receptor beta chains originate from one sample sequenced in a study of long-term antiretroviral therapy in people with HIV (dated by TCRdb to 2021 to 2024). The immunoSEQ hsTCRB v3.0 assay was used at survey level resolution to sequence the TRB variable region. Held by TCRdb, this immuneACCESS table contains in-frame sequences only and omits some clones. Under half of the omission traces to an unresolved V gene where checked; the cause of the rest is unknown. This sample is represented by roughly 27,000 clones; 85% of them were singletons. The ten biggest clones cover about 9.2% of the sample. Sample: unsorted PBMCs, taken 2.3 years after starting antiretroviral therapy. The receptors shown here come from a middle-aged man with HIV.

The V call is TRBV7-3, the J call TRBJ2-3; D is unresolved. The germline gives CDR1 SGHTA, CDR2 FQGTGA. The V end was cut by 2 bases, the J end by 4 bases, with 10 bases between. This CDR3 comprises 14 residues. The CDR3 sequence: CASSLEPAADTQYF. The CDR3 DNA is TGTGCCAGCAGCTTAGAGCCAGCAGCAGATACGCAGTATTTT.

The chain has TRBV6-5 and TRBJ1-6; tentative D call: TRBD1 (6 bases). V lost 0 bases, J lost 7 bases, and 10 bases lay in between. Germline V gene sequence: CDR1 MNHEY, CDR2 SVGAGI. The CDR3 runs 15 residues. The CDR3 DNA follows: TGTGCCAGCAGTTACTCGATCCAGGGGAATTCACCCCTCCACTTT. Amino acid sequence: CASSYSIQGNSPLHF.

This clone was recorded only once. The chain joins TRBV5-6 to TRBJ2-3, with D unresolved. Germline CDR1 and CDR2: SGHDT and YYEEEE. V dropped 4 bases and J dropped 6 bases, with 18 bases sitting between them. CDR3 length: 15 residues. The CDR3 sequence: CASSIGLITPDTQYF. CDR3 DNA: TGTGCCAGCAGCATCGGGCTTATAACTCCGGATACGCAGTATTTT.

In its sample, this clone was seen once. The chain couples TRBV4-2 to TRBJ1-3; TRBD1 matches 12 bases. This CDR3 contains 20 residues. The V gene's germline CDR1 is LGHNA and CDR2 YNFKEQ. J lost 4 bases, V lost 0 bases, and 13 bases had no gene match. CDR3 sequence reads: CASSQEGPLGTGGAGNTIYF. CDR3 sequence (DNA): TGTGCCAGCAGCCAAGAGGGTCCCCTAGGGACAGGGGGCGCCGGAAACACCATATATTTT.

This clone turned up a few times. The chain employs TRBV7-8 and TRBJ2-7; no clear D. Trimming stripped 7 bases from V and 0 bases from J, with 13 bases between. The CDR3 totals 14 residues. Germline values: CDR1 SGHVS, CDR2 FQNEAQ. CDR3 nucleotides: TGTGCCAGCACCCTACAGAGGAGCTCCTACGAGCAGTACTTC. This translates into CASTLQRSSYEQYF.

V usage is TRBV6-6 and J usage is TRBJ2-7; TRBD2 aligns across 12 bases. The CDR3 has 16 amino acids. From germline, CDR1 is MNHNY and CDR2 SVGAGI (reference sequence). With V trimmed by 3 bases and J by 3 bases, 6 bases remained unmatched. The DNA for the CDR3 is TGTGCCAGCAGTTATGGTGGACTAGCGGGAAGCTACGAGCAGTACTTC. It translates to CASSYGGLAGSYEQYF.

This chain links TRBV29-1 with TRBJ2-5, with 10 positions matching TRBD2. This CDR3 spans 14 amino acids. Germline lookup yields CDR1 SQVTM and CDR2 ANQGSEA. Trimming removed 4 bases from V and 4 bases from J; junction bases left unmatched: 6. The CDR3 spells CSVGPSGRGETQYF. The CDR3, as DNA: TGCAGCGTTGGGCCTAGCGGGAGAGGAGAGACCCAGTACTTC. Full variable domain (rest looked up from reference TRBV29-1 and TRBJ2-5): SAVISQKPSRDICQRGTSLTIQCQVDSQVTMMFWYRQQPGQSLTLIATANQGSEATYESGFVIDKFPISRPNLTFSTLTVSNMSPEDSSIYLCSVGPSGRGETQYFGPGTRLLVL.

The chain employs TRBV4-1 and TRBJ1-1; 7 positions match TRBD1. Looked up from germline, CDR1 is MGHRA and CDR2 is YSYEKL. CDR3 size: 18 residues. The V segment lost 0 bases and the J segment 5 bases; nucleotides outside the gene matches: 15. This CDR3 is CASSQDSGNRGVKTEAFF. The DNA of the CDR3 is TGCGCCAGCAGCCAAGATTCGGGGAACAGGGGTGTAAAAACTGAAGCTTTCTTT.

The gene calls are TRBV28 and TRBJ1-3, with D perhaps matching TRBD1 (5 bases). The CDR3 loop spans 15 amino acids. Trimming took off 2 bases at V and 0 bases at J, with 8 bases between the two ends. From germline, CDR1 is MDHEN and CDR2 SYDVKM. In DNA, the CDR3 is TGTGCCAGCAGTTTAGGGGGTACCTCTGGAAACACCATATATTTT. It translates to CASSLGGTSGNTIYF.

The chain recombines TRBV27 with TRBJ1-5, with D maybe TRBD1 (5 bases). Germline loops: CDR1 MNHEY, CDR2 SMNVEV (reference sequence). Trimming left V 10 bases short and J 4 bases short, with 14 bases between. This CDR3 region has 13 residues. As DNA, the CDR3 is TGTGCCATAAGGGGAAGGGAGAATCAGCCCCAGCATTTT. This encodes CAIRGRENQPQHF.

CDR3 sequence reads: CASSSLGQPQHF. The CDR3 DNA is TGTGCCAGCAGTTCCCTCGGGCAGCCCCAGCATTTT. The chain combines TRBV27 with TRBJ1-5; D unresolved. V was shortened by 4 bases and J by 7 bases, with 8 bases between the two germline ends. The CDR3 loop spans 12 amino acids. Germline CDR1 and CDR2: MNHEY and SMNVEV (reference sequence).